This paragraph reports one T cell receptor (beta chain). This record comes from a study of shared clonotypes between healthy human individuals. Study information: Each donor's CD8 memory used one plate, CD8 naive two, each CD4 subset three.

This table comes from immunoSEQ multiplex PCR, and its TCRdb copy is limited to in-frame clones, with some not included. The sample yields some 2.3 million clones, approximately 95% seen once. The V and J ends lost 0 bases and 1 base respectively, with 13 bases between them. Germline CDR1 reads SGDLS; CDR2 reads YYNGEE. The CDR3 is 17 amino acids. This TCR derives from a man between 18 and 35 years old in good health. Some clones in this sample may be carry-over from other donors' samples. Sequencing was done on a sample of naive CD4+ T cells from PBMCs. The subset here: CD45RA+ positively selected. This sequence joins TRBV9 and TRBJ2-2, with a possible D match to TRBD2 (5 bases). CDR3 sequence (DNA): TGTGCCAGCAGCGTAGGAAGCCTAGCCCTGAACACCGGGGAGCTGTTTTTT. It codes for CASSVGSLALNTGELFF.